The T cell receptor (beta chain) described here comes from a study of shared clonotypes between healthy human individuals. Sequencing was at deep level. Sequenced by immunoSEQ multiplex PCR; TCRdb stores in-frame clones only, minus some. The top ten clones hold approximately 0.2% of a sample with 760,000 or so clones, 96% of them seen once. CDR1 PRHDT and CDR2 FYEKMQ come from the germline V gene (reference sequence). The CDR3 contains 18 residues. V trimming: 4 bases; J trimming: 0 bases; junction bases outside the gene matches: 14. CD45RO-negative CD8 cells positively selected for CCR7 made up the naive population, which excluded terminally differentiated effector memory CD45RA+ cells.

The sample taken for sequencing was naive CD8+ T cells sorted from blood. The chain has TRBV13 and TRBJ2-5, with TRBD2 identical over 7 bases. This clonotype was obtained from a man aged 30 to 39 in good health. CDR3 coding DNA: TGTGCCAGCAGCTCTTTACCCCACCTTCTAGCGGACCAAGAGACCCAGTACTTC. It encodes CASSSLPHLLADQETQYF.